This T cell receptor (beta chain) was observed in a study of T cells after posttransplantation cyclophosphamide. V lost 0 bases and J 5 bases, leaving 11 bases between the germline ends. The CDR3 is made up of 15 amino acids. The V gene's germline CDR1 is SGHTS and CDR2 YDEGEE. Profiled with immunoSEQ multiplex PCR; TCRdb holds only in-frame clones, not every one. Of fewer than 35,000 clones detected, around 90% appear once; the ten largest clones hold 0.09% to 0.12%. The naive gate required viable CD3+CD4+ or CD3+CD8+ cells with CCR7+CD45RA+CD45RO-CD95-CD27+CD28+ phenotype. Regarding the study as a whole: Recipient CMV seropositivity and CMV reactivation strongly tracked TRB clonality. Later post-transplant blood repertoires were often dominated by donor CD8+ memory clones.

Comments on this clone: What it binds is not known.

Sequencing was performed on naive CD4+ T cells sorted from blood. This chain connects TRBV5-8 to TRBJ2-2; perhaps TRBD2 as D (6 bases). This sequence originates from a young man in good health and a related stem cell transplant donor. Written as DNA, the CDR3 is TGTGCCAGCAGCTTGGTGTGGCGGGGAACCGGGGAGCTGTTTTTT. It translates to CASSLVWRGTGELFF. Using reference TRBV5-8 and TRBJ2-2 for the parts outside the CDR3, the full variable domain is EAGVTQSPTHLIKTRGQQATLRCSPISGHTSVYWYQQALGLGLQFLLWYDEGEERNRGNFPPRFSGRQFPNYSSELNVNALELEDSALYLCASSLVWRGTGELFFGEGSRLTVL.